A single sample gave rise to the 26 T cell receptor beta chains below, sequenced in a study of T cell repertoires in cytomegalovirus infection. No antigens are known for them. Using its own MiXCR run on the reads, TCRdb lists one record per CDR3 protein. Of some 560,000 distinct CDR3 sequences listed, around two fifths are singletons. The starting material was cultured PBMCs, obtained from culture after CMV antigen stimulation. These receptor sequences come from a human donor in good health (CMV status not recorded). Some clones in this sample may be carry-over from other donors' samples.

The chain combines TRBV7-6 with TRBJ2-7, with D perhaps matching TRBD2 (6 bases). Germline lookup yields CDR1 SGHVS and CDR2 FNYEAQ. CDR3 length equals 16 residues. V lost 1 base, J lost 3 bases, and 16 bases lay in between. CDR3 protein: CASSLGDDIGGYEQYF. The CDR3 DNA reads TGTGCCAGCAGCTTAGGGGACGACATCGGGGGCTACGAGCAGTACTTC.

V and J are TRBV5-4 and TRBJ1-1, with 7 bases that match TRBD1. CDR3 length: 15 residues. Germline lookup yields CDR1 SGHNT and CDR2 YYREEE (reference sequence). Losses at the gene ends were 3 bases for V and 5 bases for J; bases not matched to a gene: 10. The CDR3 DNA reads as TGTGCCAGCAGCTACAAGACAGGGAGTAGGACTGAAGCTTTCTTT. Translated: CASSYKTGSRTEAFF.

CDR3 nucleotides: TGCAGCGTTGAGCCTACTTCGATTAACTATGGCTACACCTTC. Amino acid sequence: CSVEPTSINYGYTF. The V call is TRBV29-1, the J call TRBJ1-2; D gene ambiguous. Between the trimmed V and J ends, which lost 3 bases and 1 base, there was a span of 12 bases. CDR1 SQVTM and CDR2 ANQGSEA come from the germline V gene. The CDR3 covers 14 residues.

The chain employs TRBV20-1 and TRBJ2-3; tentatively, D is TRBD2 (6 bases). Germline V gives CDR1 DFQATT, CDR2 SNEGSKA (reference sequence). CDR3 length: 15 residues. The V end was cut by 3 bases, the J end by 0 bases, with 13 bases between. The CDR3 sequence: CSASLLAYSTDTQYF. The CDR3 nucleotides read TGCAGTGCTAGCCTCCTAGCGTATAGCACAGATACGCAGTATTTT.

The chain recombines TRBV7-9 with TRBJ2-3; tentative D call: TRBD2 (6 bases). Trimming pared 11 bases from V and 4 bases from J, leaving 13 bases between. Germline loops: CDR1 SEHNR, CDR2 FQNEAQ (reference sequence). CDR3 length equals 12 residues. This CDR3 reads CAWEEGADTQYF. The CDR3 nucleotides are TGTGCCTGGGAGGAAGGGGCAGATACGCAGTATTTT.

The chain is built from TRBV25-1 and TRBJ1-2; tentatively, D is TRBD1 (6 bases). Germline V gene data show CDR1 as MGHDK and CDR2 as SYGVNS. V was shortened by 5 bases and J by 3 bases, with 16 bases between the two germline ends. The CDR3 covers 15 residues. The CDR3 DNA is TGTGCCAGCAGTCAAGGGGGGGGGGCGGACTATGGCTACACCTTC. This encodes CASSQGGGADYGYTF.

The V and J genes are TRBV20-1 and TRBJ2-2, with 11 bases identical to TRBD2. CDR1 and CDR2 (germline): DFQATT, SNEGSKA (reference sequence). The CDR3 covers 18 residues. V was pared by 3 bases and J by 1 base, with 10 bases of the junction left unmatched. This CDR3 reads CSASATSGTLQNTGELFF. CDR3 coding DNA: TGCAGTGCTAGTGCGACTAGCGGGACACTCCAGAACACCGGGGAGCTGTTTTTT.

V and J are TRBV7-9 and TRBJ1-5, with D possibly TRBD1 on 5 matching bases. V was shortened by 5 bases and J by 7 bases, with 21 bases between the two germline ends. The CDR3 covers 16 residues. Germline V CDR1 and CDR2: SEHNR, FQNEAQ (reference sequence). CDR3 in DNA: TGTGCCAGCAGCAGGGACGGGACCCCCGGCGGGCAGCCCCAGCATTTT. As protein: CASSRDGTPGGQPQHF.

The rearrangement joins TRBV20-1 to TRBJ1-1; D is unclear. The V and J ends lost 3 bases and 1 base respectively, with 3 bases between them. From germline, CDR1 is DFQATT and CDR2 SNEGSKA (reference sequence). CDR3 size: 11 residues. The CDR3 nucleotides read TGCAGTGCTAGTAGGAACACTGAAGCTTTCTTT. Residues: CSASRNTEAFF.

The chain has TRBV5-4 and TRBJ2-5; D is possibly TRBD2 (6 bases). Between the trimmed V and J ends, which lost 6 bases and 0 bases, there was a span of 24 bases. The CDR3 runs to 18 residues. Germline V lookup: CDR1 SGHNT, CDR2 YYREEE (reference sequence). The CDR3 spells CASTPGGSVPFNQETQYF. The CDR3 DNA sequence: TGTGCCAGCACCCCTGGAGGGTCCGTCCCGTTTAACCAAGAGACCCAGTACTTC.

The chain links TRBV7-2 to TRBJ1-1; D not resolved. V lost 7 bases and J lost 0, with 9 bases in between. Germline-derived CDR1 and CDR2 are SGHTA and FQGNSA. The CDR3 consists of 13 residues. The CDR3 nucleotides read TGTGCCAGCACCTCCCAGCTGAACACTGAAGCTTTCTTT. This codes for CASTSQLNTEAFF.

This clonotype was detected a few times. V usage is TRBV28 and J usage is TRBJ2-1; perhaps D is TRBD1 or TRBD2 (5 bases each). The CDR3 runs to 13 residues. V was shortened by 7 bases and J by 6 bases, with 13 bases between the two germline ends. Germline V gene lookup returns CDR1 MDHEN and CDR2 SYDVKM. The CDR3 is CASTNWGSNEQFF. CDR3 in DNA: TGTGCCAGCACCAATTGGGGGAGCAATGAGCAGTTCTTC.

The rearrangement links TRBV10-3 to TRBJ2-5, with 7 bases aligning to TRBD2. Per germline, CDR1 ENHRY and CDR2 SYGVKD. V gave up 3 bases and J gave up 5 bases; unmatched junction bases: 6. The CDR3 spans 14 residues. CDR3 nucleotides: TGTGCCATCAGTGACCGCGGGAGTCCGGAGACCCAGTACTTC. Translating it yields CAISDRGSPETQYF.

This clonotype was picked up many times. The chain carries TRBV10-3 and TRBJ1-1; the D is unclear. Trimming cost V 2 bases and J 2 bases, with 9 bases left between them. The V gene's germline CDR1 is ENHRY and CDR2 SYGVKD. This CDR3 has 14 amino acids. CDR3 region: CAISEALVNTEAFF. CDR3 bases: TGTGCCATCAGTGAGGCCCTGGTTAACACTGAAGCTTTCTTT.

V is TRBV7-2 and J is TRBJ2-2, with D tentatively TRBD2 (5 bases). The V and J ends lost 5 bases and 2 bases respectively, with 18 bases between them. The length of the CDR3 is 17 residues. Germline V gives CDR1 SGHTA, CDR2 FQGNSA. This CDR3 reads CASSPTRLTGNTGELFF. The CDR3 DNA follows: TGTGCCAGCAGCCCCACTCGCCTGACGGGAAACACCGGGGAGCTGTTTTTT.

This clonotype was counted a few times. J is TRBJ2-7 and V is TRBV7-8, with D tentatively TRBD1 (5 bases). Trimming removed 1 base from V and 6 bases from J, with 10 bases in between. Germline values: CDR1 SGHVS, CDR2 FQNEAQ. This CDR3 has 13 amino acids. The CDR3 region has the DNA TGTGCCAGCAGCTTAGTAGGGGCAGCCGAGCAGTACTTC. Protein: CASSLVGAAEQYF.

This clonotype occurred a few times. This chain connects TRBV7-2 to TRBJ2-5; 9 bases map to TRBD1. The CDR3 has 14 amino acids. V was clipped by 3 bases and J by 5 bases; unmatched bases: 4. Germline assignment: CDR1 SGHTA and CDR2 FQGNSA. CDR3 sequence reads: CASSFGGQGETQYF. The DNA of the CDR3 is TGTGCCAGCAGCTTTGGGGGACAGGGTGAGACCCAGTACTTC. The full variable domain, its missing parts supplied by reference TRBV7-2 and TRBJ2-5, is GAGVSQSPSNKVTEKGKDVELRCDPISGHTALYWYRQSLGQGLEFLIYFQGNSAPDKSGLPSDRFSAERTGGSVSTLTIQRTQQEDSAVYLCASSFGGQGETQYFGPGTRLLVL.

CDR3 in amino acids: CASSLKGQPSSYNEQFF. The DNA for the CDR3 is TGTGCCAGCAGCTTGAAGGGACAGCCGAGCTCCTACAATGAGCAGTTCTTC. J is TRBJ2-1 and V is TRBV5-5; the match to TRBD1 covers 7 bases. This CDR3 has 17 amino acids. The trim removed 1 base at V and 0 bases at J, leaving 7 bases unmatched. Germline V gives CDR1 SGHKS, CDR2 YYEKEE (reference sequence).

In this sample, this clonotype turned up a few times. The chain links TRBV7-6 to TRBJ2-2; 14 bases are shared with TRBD2. The trim removed 5 bases at V and 7 bases at J, leaving 9 bases unmatched. The germline CDR1 and CDR2 sequences are SGHVS and FNYEAQ. CDR3 length: 17 amino acids. CDR3 loop: CASSRGLAGGPSGELFF. The DNA for the CDR3 is TGTGCCAGCAGCCGTGGACTAGCGGGGGGCCCCAGCGGGGAGCTGTTTTTT.

This clonotype was observed a few times. V gene TRBV27 combines with J gene TRBJ1-6; D uncertain. The CDR3 is 14 amino acids. Germline V gives CDR1 MNHEY, CDR2 SMNVEV (reference sequence). The ends were cut back, 2 bases at V and 8 bases at J, with 10 bases in the middle. In nucleotides, the CDR3 is TGTGCCAGCAGTTTAGACGGTCGTTATTCACCCCTCCACTTT. It is translated as CASSLDGRYSPLHF.

This clonotype was seen ten or more times. The chain recombines TRBV7-2 with TRBJ1-2; D may be TRBD1 (6 bases). CDR1 is SGHTA, CDR2 FQGNSA, per germline. The length of the CDR3 is 18 residues. V was pared by 5 bases and J by 6 bases, with 28 bases between. DNA of the CDR3: TGTGCCAGCAGCATAAGACCGACATCCGGGACAACCCGCGATGGCTACACCTTC. Protein: CASSIRPTSGTTRDGYTF.

The sample holds many counts of this clonotype. The V gene is TRBV7-2, the J gene TRBJ2-3; D is possibly TRBD1 or TRBD2 (6 bases each). V lost 5 bases, J lost 5 bases, and 23 bases lay in between. Germline-derived CDR1 and CDR2 are SGHTA and FQGNSA. This CDR3 is 17 amino acids long. The CDR3 coding sequence is TGTGCCAGCAGCCCCCAGGGGCTAGGGGGAGGAGTAGATACGCAGTATTTT. It specifies CASSPQGLGGGVDTQYF.

The rearrangement joins TRBV12-3 or TRBV12-4 to TRBJ1-1, with D possibly matching TRBD1 (5 bases). The ends were cut back, 3 bases at V and 1 base at J, with 12 bases in the middle. This CDR3 has 15 amino acids. CDR3 sequence: CASSLAGKRNTEAFF. CDR3 nucleotides: TGTGCCAGCAGTTTGGCAGGGAAACGGAACACTGAAGCTTTCTTT.

The V call is TRBV12-3 or TRBV12-4, the J call TRBJ2-7; perhaps D is TRBD1 or TRBD2 (5 bases each). The CDR3 is made up of 13 amino acids. Between the trimmed V and J ends, which lost 3 bases and 3 bases, there was a span of 9 bases. CDR3 DNA: TGTGCCAGCAGTTTCGGGGCGGGCTACGAGCAGTACTTC. It encodes CASSFGAGYEQYF.

V gene TRBV7-2 combines with J gene TRBJ1-2; D remains ambiguous. Germline CDR1 and CDR2: SGHTA and FQGNSA. The length of the CDR3 is 13 residues. V dropped 2 bases and J dropped 6 bases, with 10 bases sitting between them. CDR3 amino acids: CASSLMLENGYTF. The CDR3 DNA is TGTGCCAGCAGCTTAATGCTTGAAAATGGCTACACCTTC.

CDR3 residues: CASSTRGRDYNEQFF. CDR3 sequence (DNA): TGTGCCAGTAGTACCAGGGGCAGAGACTACAATGAGCAGTTCTTC. This chain connects TRBV19 to TRBJ2-1; a possible D gene is TRBD1 (6 bases). This CDR3 is 15 amino acids long. V shed 4 bases and J shed 3 bases, with 13 bases lying between them. CDR1 and CDR2 from the germline V gene are LNHDA and SQIVND (reference sequence).